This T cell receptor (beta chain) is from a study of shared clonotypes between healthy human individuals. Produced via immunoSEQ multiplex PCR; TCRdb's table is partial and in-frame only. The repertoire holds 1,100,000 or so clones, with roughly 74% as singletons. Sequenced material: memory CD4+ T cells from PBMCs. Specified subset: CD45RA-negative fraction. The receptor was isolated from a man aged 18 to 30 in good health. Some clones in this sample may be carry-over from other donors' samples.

Written as DNA, the CDR3 is TGCGCCAGCAGCCCCTCCTACAATGAGCAGTTCTTC. Translating gives CASSPSYNEQFF. The V and J genes are TRBV4-1 and TRBJ2-1; no clear D. This CDR3 is built from 12 residues. V lost 4 bases, J lost 0 bases, and 1 base lay in between. The V gene's germline CDR1 is MGHRA and CDR2 YSYEKL.